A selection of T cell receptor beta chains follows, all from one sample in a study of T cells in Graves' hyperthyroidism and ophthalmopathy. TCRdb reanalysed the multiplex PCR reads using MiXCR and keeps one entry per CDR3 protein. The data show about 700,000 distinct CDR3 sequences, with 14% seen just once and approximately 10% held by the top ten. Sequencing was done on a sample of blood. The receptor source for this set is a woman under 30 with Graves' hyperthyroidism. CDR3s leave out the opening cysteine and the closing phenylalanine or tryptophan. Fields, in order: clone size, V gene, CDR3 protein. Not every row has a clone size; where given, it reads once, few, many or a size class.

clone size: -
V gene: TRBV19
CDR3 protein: ASSIDPFRVEDANYGYT

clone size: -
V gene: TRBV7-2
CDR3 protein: ASSSRHRGKLF

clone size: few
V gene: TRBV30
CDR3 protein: AWGTGGHTGELF

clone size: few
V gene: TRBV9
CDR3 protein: ASSASGTASKRDTQY

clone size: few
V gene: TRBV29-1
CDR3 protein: SVEPRQGWYQETQY

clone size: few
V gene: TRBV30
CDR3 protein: AWSPAGELL

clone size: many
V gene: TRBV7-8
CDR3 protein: ASSLSLAGGGYNEQF

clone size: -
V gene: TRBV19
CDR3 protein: ASSMAGRTYNEQF

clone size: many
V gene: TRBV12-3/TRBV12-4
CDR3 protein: ASSSQGARTQH

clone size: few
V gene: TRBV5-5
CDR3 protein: ASSLLAGGGTQY

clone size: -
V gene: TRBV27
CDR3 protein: ASSLWARSGISTDTQY

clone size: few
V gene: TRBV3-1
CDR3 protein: ASSRTAPSGEQY

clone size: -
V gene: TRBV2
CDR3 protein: ASSRDTPSNQPQH

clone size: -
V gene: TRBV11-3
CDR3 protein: ASSSRSREKPDGELF

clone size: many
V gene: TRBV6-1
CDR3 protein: ASSSKGGQGKELF

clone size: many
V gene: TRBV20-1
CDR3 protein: SATSATDTQY

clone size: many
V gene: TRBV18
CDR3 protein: ASSSKGVADEQF

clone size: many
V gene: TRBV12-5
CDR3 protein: ASGQGTGSIGAF

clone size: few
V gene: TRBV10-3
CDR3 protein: AIRTAYQETQY

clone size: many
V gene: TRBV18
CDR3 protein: ASSRLQAKNTEAF

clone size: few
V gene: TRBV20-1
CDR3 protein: SARGGTGEERDTYEQY

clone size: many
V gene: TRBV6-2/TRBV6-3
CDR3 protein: ASSWGSGRATQY

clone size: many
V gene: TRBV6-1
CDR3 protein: ASRRGGEETQY

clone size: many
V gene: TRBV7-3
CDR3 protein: ASSLRGLADHYNEQF

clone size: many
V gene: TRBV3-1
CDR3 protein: ASSQEEGTGYEQY

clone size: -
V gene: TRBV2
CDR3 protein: ASSDRQDYGYT

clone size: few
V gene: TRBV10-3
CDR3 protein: ATGQGANTEAF

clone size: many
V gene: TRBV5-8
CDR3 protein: ASSTKAGYT

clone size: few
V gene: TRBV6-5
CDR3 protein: ASSYTGAYEQY

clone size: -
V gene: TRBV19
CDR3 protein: ASSSPPGYRGNQPQH

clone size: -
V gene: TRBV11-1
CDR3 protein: ASSLGTRASYEQY

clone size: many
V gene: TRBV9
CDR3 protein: ASSALRQDGYT

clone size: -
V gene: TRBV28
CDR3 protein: ASRNEKGSGNEQF

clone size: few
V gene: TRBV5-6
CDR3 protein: ASRHSFRNTIY

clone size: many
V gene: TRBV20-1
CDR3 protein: SARERRWSYEQY

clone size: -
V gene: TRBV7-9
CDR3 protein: ASSFAGTSETQY

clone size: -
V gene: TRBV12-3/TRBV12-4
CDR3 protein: ASSFGVPDAYEQY

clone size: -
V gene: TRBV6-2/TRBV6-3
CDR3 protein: ASRPRDRAPDTQY

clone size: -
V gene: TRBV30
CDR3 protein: ASGGARTEAF

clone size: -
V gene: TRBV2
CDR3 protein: ASCRGQGGAGELF

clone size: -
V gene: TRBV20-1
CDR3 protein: SATSGAGNTIY

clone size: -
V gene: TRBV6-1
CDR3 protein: ASNRFLNTEAF

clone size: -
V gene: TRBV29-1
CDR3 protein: SVAVPGGYGYT

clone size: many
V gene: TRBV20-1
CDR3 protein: SAPGLHNEQF

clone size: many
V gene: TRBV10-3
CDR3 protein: AISDTLTGTNYGYT

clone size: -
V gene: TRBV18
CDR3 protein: ASSPARGETQY

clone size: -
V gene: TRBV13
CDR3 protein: ASSSRYNAQF

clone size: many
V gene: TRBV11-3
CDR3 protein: ASSTRGGNEQF

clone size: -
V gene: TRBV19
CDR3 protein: ASSHGTVNTEAF

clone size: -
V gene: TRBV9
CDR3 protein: ASTPNADFRGEQF

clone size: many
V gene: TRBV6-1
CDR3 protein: ASSDLGGQAYNSPLH

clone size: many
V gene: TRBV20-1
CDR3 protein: SAPGTGRGEQF

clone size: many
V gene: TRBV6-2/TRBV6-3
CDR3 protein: ASSSSGLSLAYEQY

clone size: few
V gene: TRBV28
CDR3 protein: ASSFQGLRNEQF